The 14 T cell receptor beta chains given below trace back to one sample, sequenced in a study of radiation and T cells in renal cell carcinoma. Time point here: blood 2 weeks post-SBRT. Stated treatment: 15 Gy SBRT to primary tumor, nephrectomy 4 weeks later. Profiling relied on immunoSEQ multiplex PCR, and the TCRdb table lists in-frame clones only, not all of them. The sample holds fewer than 150,000 clones, around 89% seen once. The sequenced sample was blood, obtained from a patient whose treatment included radiotherapy and nephrectomy. The receptor source for this set is a woman in her seventies with renal cell carcinoma.

This chain links TRBV13 with TRBJ1-2, with TRBD1 matching 7 bases. CDR3 length: 13 residues. V lost 5 bases, J lost 8 bases, and 8 bases stayed unmatched. Germline-derived CDR1 and CDR2 are PRHDT and FYEKMQ (reference sequence). The CDR3 DNA sequence: TGTGCCAGCAGCCTACCTCAGGGGGGAGGCTACACCTTC. It codes for CASSLPQGGGYTF.

The chain employs TRBV14 and TRBJ2-4; TRBD2 is a possible D gene (6 bases). The CDR3 contains 15 residues. The germline gives CDR1 SGHDN, CDR2 FVKESK. Trimming took off 3 bases at V and 6 bases at J, with 15 bases between the two ends. The CDR3: CASSHAGTGGNIQYF. As DNA, the CDR3 is TGTGCCAGCAGCCACGCTGGGACCGGGGGAAACATTCAGTACTTC.

This chain connects TRBV7-2 to TRBJ2-7, with a weak D call TRBD2 (5 bases). The CDR3 spans 14 residues. V lost 1 base to trimming and J lost 5 bases, with 12 bases between them. CDR1 SGHTA and CDR2 FQGNSA come from the germline V gene. CDR3 sequence (DNA): TGTGCCAGCAGCTTAGGTAGGGCGAGGGACGAGCAGTACTTC. Protein product: CASSLGRARDEQYF.

The chain joins TRBV4-2 to TRBJ1-1, with TRBD1 as a possible D gene (6 bases). Trimming left V 0 bases short and J 6 bases short, with 14 bases between. The CDR3 has 15 amino acids. Germline loops: CDR1 LGHNA, CDR2 YNFKEQ. The CDR3 sequence: CASSQDGGAVSEAFF. Here the CDR3 DNA reads TGTGCCAGCAGCCAAGATGGGGGCGCCGTCTCTGAAGCTTTCTTT.

The rearrangement joins TRBV6-1 to TRBJ2-2; D gene uncertain. The CDR3 extends over 12 amino acids. Germline assignment: CDR1 MNHNS and CDR2 SASEGT. V was trimmed by 2 bases and J by 7 bases, leaving 5 bases between them. Here the CDR3 reads CASSENFGELFF. The CDR3 DNA reads as TGTGCCAGCAGTGAAAATTTCGGGGAGCTGTTTTTT.

The chain links TRBV7-9 to TRBJ1-1; D call uncertain. The ends were cut back, 1 base at V and 1 base at J, with 4 bases in the middle. The CDR3 spans 13 residues. Germline values: CDR1 SEHNR, CDR2 FQNEAQ (reference sequence). The CDR3, as DNA: TGTGCCAGCAGCTTAGACTCGAACACTGAAGCTTTCTTT. Protein sequence: CASSLDSNTEAFF.

This chain links TRBV20-1 with TRBJ2-3, with D hard to call. The V end was cut by 7 bases, the J end by 5 bases, with 10 bases between. The V gene's germline CDR1 is DFQATT and CDR2 SNEGSKA (reference sequence). The CDR3 is 11 amino acids. CDR3 protein: CSGFHRDTQYF. DNA of the CDR3: TGCAGTGGCTTCCACCGAGATACGCAGTATTTT.

The chain links TRBV29-1 to TRBJ2-2; D is uncertain. The CDR3 consists of 14 residues. V dropped 6 bases and J dropped 0 bases, with 11 bases sitting between them. CDR1 is SQVTM and CDR2 is ANQGSEA in the germline V gene. The CDR3 region has the DNA TGCAGCGTCAAAAACACTGCGAACACCGGGGAGCTGTTTTTT. Translating it yields CSVKNTANTGELFF.

The CDR3 sequence: CASSLPKQPQHF. CDR3 coding DNA: TGTGCCAGCAGCTTGCCCAAACAGCCCCAGCATTTT. The chain carries TRBV5-8 and TRBJ1-5; unclear D gene. Deletions cut 1 base from V and 7 bases from J, with 6 bases between. The CDR3 loop spans 12 amino acids. Germline values: CDR1 SGHTS, CDR2 YDEGEE.

This rearrangement joins TRBV9 to TRBJ1-2, with no clear D. The germline CDR1 and CDR2 sequences are SGDLS and YYNGEE. Trimming removed 3 bases from V and 1 base from J, with 7 bases in between. The CDR3 extends over 13 amino acids. The CDR3 nucleotides are TGTGCCAGCAGCGCTACAGTTAACTATGGCTACACCTTC. Its translation: CASSATVNYGYTF.

The chain links TRBV6-1 to TRBJ1-1, with D tentatively TRBD1 (5 bases). The V gene's germline CDR1 is MNHNS and CDR2 SASEGT. The ends were cut back, 6 bases at V and 1 base at J, with 12 bases in the middle. This CDR3 comprises 14 residues. The CDR3 DNA reads TGTGCCAGCAGAATTGACAGTGCGAACACTGAAGCTTTCTTT. Its protein product is CASRIDSANTEAFF.

The rearrangement uses TRBV9 and TRBJ1-1; D might be TRBD1 (6 bases). CDR3 length: 16 residues. The V end was cut by 5 bases, the J end by 2 bases, with 19 bases between. Germline-derived CDR1 and CDR2 are SGDLS and YYNGEE. The CDR3 region has the DNA TGTGCCAGCAGTCATAACCTGGACAGTCCTAACACTGAAGCTTTCTTT. The encoded protein is CASSHNLDSPNTEAFF.

This clone was counted only a few times. In nucleotides, the CDR3 is TGTGCCAGCAGTGTAGCCCTCCTCAATCAGCCCCAGCATTTT. Translation gives CASSVALLNQPQHF. The chain uses TRBV2 and TRBJ1-5, with D unresolved. This CDR3 contains 14 residues. Germline V gene lookup returns CDR1 SNHLY and CDR2 FYNNEI. V dropped 4 bases and J dropped 3 bases, with 10 bases sitting between them.

The rearrangement links TRBV7-9 to TRBJ1-5; 9 bases map to TRBD1. In germline, CDR1 is SEHNR, CDR2 FQNEAQ (reference sequence). V lost 5 bases to trimming and J lost 4 bases; unmatched junction nucleotides: 3. CDR3 length equals 14 residues. The CDR3 here is CASSPGTGNQPQHF. Here the CDR3 DNA reads TGTGCCAGCAGCCCCGGGACAGGGAATCAGCCCCAGCATTTT.